Sequencing of this T cell receptor beta chain was carried out in a study of T-cell memory formation after mild COVID-19. Study conclusions and caveats: Day 15 to 85 contractors were CD4/CD8 balanced; later expanders leaned CD4+.

TCRdb ran MiXCR on the 5' RACE reads and lists one entry per CDR3 protein. In the table there are a few hundred thousand distinct CDR3 sequences, less than 25% of which are singletons. This clonotype came up a few times. Its target is not known. This CDR3 region has 17 residues. J was trimmed by 7 bases and V by 3 bases; bases with no gene match: 14. The rearrangement joins TRBV12-3 or TRBV12-4 to TRBJ2-7; 11 positions agree with TRBD2. Sequenced sample: PBMCs or a T cell subset sorted from them (not recorded which). The TCR comes from an adult woman who had mild COVID-19 (a few samples of this study predate the infection). Cell type and time point are not known. The CDR3 reads CASSFWASASGGREQYF. The CDR3 DNA sequence: TGTGCCAGCAGTTTTTGGGCGTCGGCTAGCGGGGGGAGGGAGCAGTACTTC.